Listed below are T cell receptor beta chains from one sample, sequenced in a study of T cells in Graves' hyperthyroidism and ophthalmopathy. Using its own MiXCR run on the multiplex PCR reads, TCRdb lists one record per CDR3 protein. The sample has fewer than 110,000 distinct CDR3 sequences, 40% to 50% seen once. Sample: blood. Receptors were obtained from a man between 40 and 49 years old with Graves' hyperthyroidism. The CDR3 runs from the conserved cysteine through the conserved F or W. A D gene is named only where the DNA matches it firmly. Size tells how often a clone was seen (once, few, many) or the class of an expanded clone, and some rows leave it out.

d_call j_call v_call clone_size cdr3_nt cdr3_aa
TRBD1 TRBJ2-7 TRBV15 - TGTGCCACCAGCAGCCGGGATGACAGGGCTGACGAGCAGTACTTC CATSSRDDRADEQYF
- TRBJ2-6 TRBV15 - TGTGCCACCTCGCCGGATCGGAGCTCTGGGGCCAACGTCCTGACTTTC CATSPDRSSGANVLTF
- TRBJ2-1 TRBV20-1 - TGCAGTGCCTCCGACAGCGGTTACAATGAGCAGTTCTTC CSASDSGYNEQFF
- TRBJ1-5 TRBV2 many TGTGCCAGCGGTGGCCCGATTAATCAGCCCCAGCATTTT CASGGPINQPQHF
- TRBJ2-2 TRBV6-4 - TGTGCCAGCAGTGAATCGACAGGGGAGCTGTTTTTT CASSESTGELFF
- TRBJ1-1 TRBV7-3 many TGTGCCAGCAGCACGCAGGGGAACACTGAAGCTTTCTTT CASSTQGNTEAFF
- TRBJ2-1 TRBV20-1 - TGCAGTGCTTCCGGGACGCGTCCTTTATGGTTTGACGAGCAGTTCTTC CSASGTRPLWFDEQFF
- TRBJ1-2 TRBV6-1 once TGTGCCAGCACCTCCTACAATGGCTACACCTTC CASTSYNGYTF
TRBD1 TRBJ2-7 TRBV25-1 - TGTGCCAGCAGTGCTATGACAGGGGGTAACGAGCAGTACTTC CASSAMTGGNEQYF
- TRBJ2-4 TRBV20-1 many TGCAGTGCTAGAGACAGGCGGTTAAAAAACATTCAGTACTTC CSARDRRLKNIQYF
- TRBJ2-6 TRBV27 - TGTGCCAGCAGTCCATTAGCGGCCGGGGCCAACGTCCTGACTTTC CASSPLAAGANVLTF
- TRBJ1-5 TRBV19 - TGTGCCAGTGGTATGGGGTACAGCGGGCATCAGCCCCAGCATTTT CASGMGYSGHQPQHF
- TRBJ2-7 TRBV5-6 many TGTGCCAGCAGCTTGGGAGGGACTCCCTACGAGCAGTACTTC CASSLGGTPYEQYF
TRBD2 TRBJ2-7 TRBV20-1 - TGCAGTGCTAGAGAGATTAGCGGGTGGAACTCCTACGAGCAGTACTTC CSAREISGWNSYEQYF
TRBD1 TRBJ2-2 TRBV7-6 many TGTGCCAGCAGCTTATCGACAGGGGATGGCGGGGAGCTGTTTTTT CASSLSTGDGGELFF
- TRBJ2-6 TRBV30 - TGTGCCTCCTCAGGGGTTGGGGCCAACGTCCTGACTTTC CASSGVGANVLTF
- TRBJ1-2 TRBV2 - TGTGCCAGCACCCGATTCGGACCTCGGGGGAGGAACTATGGCTACACCTTC CASTRFGPRGRNYGYTF
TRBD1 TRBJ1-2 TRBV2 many TGTGCCAGCCGACCGGGACAGTCCTATGGCTACACCTTC CASRPGQSYGYTF
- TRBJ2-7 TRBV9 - TGTGCCAGCGGAGAGGGCGGGTGGAACTCCTACGAGCAGTACTTC CASGEGGWNSYEQYF
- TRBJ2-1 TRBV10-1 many TGCGCCAGCAGCGTAGGCTACAATGAGCAGTTCTTC CASSVGYNEQFF
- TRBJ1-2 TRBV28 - TGTGCCAGCAATATCTGGGATACCAGGGACTATGGCTACACCTTC CASNIWDTRDYGYTF
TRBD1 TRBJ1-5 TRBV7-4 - TGTGCCAGCTGCGGGGACAGGTGGCAACCGCCCCAGCATTTT CASCGDRWQPPQHF